This TCR beta chain appears in the sequencing data of a study of blood T cell repertoires in COVID-19. Looking at the study overall: Spain, Italy and the United States supplied samples that represented acute and convalescent COVID-19.

This CDR3 has 15 residues. Germline V gene data show CDR1 as SGDLS and CDR2 as YYNGEE. Unmatched junction bases numbered 5, after V lost 1 base and J lost 4 bases. Generated by immunoSEQ multiplex PCR, the TCRdb table keeps only in-frame clones and is missing some. The sample has some 300,000 clones, roughly 91% seen once. Cohort allocation depended upon clinical history that participants reported. All recovered Cohort 3 donors got two negative PCRs, got clearance, or saw symptom resolution. The material sequenced was PBMCs or T cells enriched from blood (not recorded which). The sequence came from a woman in her thirties who had recovered from COVID-19. J is TRBJ2-1 and V is TRBV9; TRBD2 aligns across 7 bases. The CDR3: CASSVSLAVYNEQFF. The CDR3 DNA sequence: TGTGCCAGCAGCGTAAGTCTAGCGGTTTACAATGAGCAGTTCTTC. Drawing the rest from reference TRBV9 and TRBJ2-1, the complete variable domain is DSGVTQTPKHLITATGQRVTLRCSPRSGDLSVYWYQQSLDQGLQFLIQYYNGEERAKGNILERFSAQQFPDLHSELNLSSLELGDSALYFCASSVSLAVYNEQFFGPGTRLTVL.